This section outlines one TCR beta chain sequence together with its context. Its antigen is undetermined. Trimming took off 4 bases at V and 5 bases at J, with 24 bases between the two ends. This CDR3 comprises 17 residues. The germline gives CDR1 SGHRS, CDR2 YFSETQ. Assay used: immunoSEQ multiplex PCR; TCRdb lists only in-frame clones, some missing. The data show about 200,000 clones, roughly 92% seen once. This sample was taken from a study of T cell responses to AZD1222 COVID-19 vaccine. Study at large: Pooled samples include second doses given at about 4 or 12 weeks. Overall study findings and caveats: White British donors predominated, females outnumbered males, and clonal diversity was possibly underestimated. Within unmutated variant regions lay the reported targets of nearly half of spike-specific TCRs.

The chain recombines TRBV5-1 with TRBJ2-5, with D possibly TRBD2 on 5 matching bases. This TCR was sampled from an adult in good health. Sample: peripheral blood, taken on day 0 of AZD1222 vaccination. The CDR3 coding sequence is TGCGCCAGCAGCCTGGGCCCTAGCACAGAACGCCTGGAGACCCAGTACTTC. Encoded protein: CASSLGPSTERLETQYF.